One sample yielded the 20 T cell receptor beta chains listed below, sequenced in a study of blood T cell repertoires in COVID-19 (dated by TCRdb to 2018 to 2021). Library construction relied on the immunoSEQ multiplex PCR assay. As stored in TCRdb, this immuneACCESS dataset retains in-frame rearrangements with V and J assigned. A fraction of the clones does not appear; measured against another copy, unresolved V genes explain less than half of the discrepancy, and the remainder lacks a known reason. For this sample there are roughly 120,000 clones; over 75% appear just once. Roughly 1.9% of the sample goes to the ten largest clones. The sequenced sample was peripheral blood. The receptors derive from a human donor with active COVID-19. The donor label of this sample is uncertain.

V usage is TRBV5-4 and J usage is TRBJ2-1, with 7 bases aligning to TRBD2. The trim removed 4 bases at V and 5 bases at J, leaving 6 bases unmatched. Germline V CDR1 and CDR2: SGHNT, YYREEE (reference sequence). This CDR3 comprises 14 residues. CDR3 nucleotide sequence: TGTGCCAGCAGCGGGACTACGGTTCACAATGAGCAGTTCTTC. It codes for CASSGTTVHNEQFF.

V is TRBV19 and J is TRBJ1-5, with D perhaps TRBD1 (5 bases). V lost 9 bases and J 4 bases, leaving 16 bases between the germline ends. The germline CDR1 and CDR2 sequences are LNHDA and SQIVND (reference sequence). The CDR3 covers 14 residues. CDR3 sequence reads: CASRQQGLNQPQHF. In DNA, the CDR3 is TGTGCCAGCAGACAGCAGGGTTTGAATCAGCCCCAGCATTTT.

The chain links TRBV28 to TRBJ1-6; 8 bases match TRBD1. The V segment lost 6 bases and the J segment 9 bases; nucleotides outside the gene matches: 7. Germline V gene data show CDR1 as MDHEN and CDR2 as SYDVKM. The CDR3 extends over 14 amino acids. The DNA of the CDR3 is TGTGCCAGCAGCCCCGGGACAGGAGCTTCACCCCTCCACTTT. This translates into CASSPGTGASPLHF.

The gene calls are TRBV6-5 and TRBJ1-3; D not certain. In germline, CDR1 is MNHEY, CDR2 SVGAGI. The V end was cut by 0 bases, the J end by 1 base, with 7 bases between. The CDR3 length is 15 residues. The CDR3: CASSYSRHSGNTIYF. CDR3 sequence (DNA): TGTGCCAGCAGTTACTCGCGGCATTCTGGAAACACCATATATTTT.

The CDR3 here is CASSRVGPGGTYEQYF. CDR3 sequence (DNA): TGTGCCAGCAGCCGAGTGGGGCCAGGCGGTACCTACGAGCAGTACTTC. This chain connects TRBV7-9 to TRBJ2-7; perhaps TRBD1 as D (5 bases). CDR1 is SEHNR and CDR2 is FQNEAQ in the germline V gene (reference sequence). This CDR3 contains 16 residues. Trimming removed 5 bases from V and 2 bases from J, with 19 bases in between.

CDR3 nucleotide sequence: TGTGCCAGCAGTTTTGGAGGCTACGAGCAGTACTTC. This gives the protein CASSFGGYEQYF. The chain recombines TRBV12-3 or TRBV12-4 with TRBJ2-7, with D possibly TRBD2 on 5 matching bases. The CDR3 is 12 amino acids. The ends were cut back, 3 bases at V and 3 bases at J, with 6 bases in the middle.

This chain uses TRBV6-6 with TRBJ1-3; D possibly corresponds to TRBD1 (5 bases). Germline lookup yields CDR1 MNHNY and CDR2 SVGAGI (reference sequence). The CDR3 covers 16 residues. V was pared by 2 bases and J by 2 bases, with 13 bases between. CDR3 in DNA: TGTGCCAGCAGTTACGGTCCCAGGGTGGCTGGAAACACCATATATTTT. Its protein is CASSYGPRVAGNTIYF.

The V call is TRBV6-2 or TRBV6-3, the J call TRBJ2-3; D may be TRBD1 (5 bases). The CDR3 has 14 amino acids. Germline loops: CDR1 MNHEY, CDR2 SVGEGT. V lost 2 bases and J 1 base, leaving 7 bases between the germline ends. The CDR3: CASSYVGRTDTQYF. CDR3 DNA sequence: TGTGCCAGCAGTTACGTGGGGCGCACAGATACGCAGTATTTT.

The V call is TRBV5-1, the J call TRBJ2-7, with TRBD1 matching over 8 bases. CDR1 and CDR2 from the germline V gene are SGHRS and YFSETQ. Unmatched junction bases numbered 9, after V lost 4 bases and J lost 6 bases. This CDR3 comprises 14 residues. CDR3 DNA sequence: TGCGCCAGCAGCCCCGGGACAGGAGACGGCGAGCAGTACTTC. It encodes CASSPGTGDGEQYF.

The rearrangement links TRBV11-3 to TRBJ1-1; D remains unclear. Germline CDR1 and CDR2: SGHNT and YENEEA. The CDR3 runs 13 residues. V lost 2 bases to trimming and J lost 1 base, with 5 bases between them. The CDR3 sequence is CASSLSQNTEAFF. The CDR3 DNA reads TGTGCCAGCAGCTTATCCCAGAACACTGAAGCTTTCTTT.

V is TRBV19 and J is TRBJ2-4; 8 bases align to TRBD2. Germline CDR1 LNHDA, CDR2 SQIVND (reference sequence). V was pared by 3 bases and J by 2 bases, with 6 bases of the junction left unmatched. The CDR3 is made up of 16 amino acids. CDR3 sequence: CASSINRGGTKNIQYF. The CDR3 DNA reads TGTGCCAGTAGTATTAATCGGGGGGGAACCAAAAACATTCAGTACTTC.

This clone was counted once. V and J are TRBV5-4 and TRBJ1-2; D unclear. V was pared by 3 bases and J by 4 bases, with 7 bases between. This CDR3 spans 12 amino acids. CDR1 and CDR2 from the germline V gene are SGHNT and YYREEE (reference sequence). As DNA, the CDR3 is TGTGCCAGCAGCTCAGGCATCTATGGCTACACCTTC. This sequence encodes CASSSGIYGYTF.

The chain recombines TRBV27 with TRBJ2-7; 7 nucleotides line up with TRBD1. The CDR3 is made up of 16 amino acids. In germline, CDR1 is MNHEY, CDR2 SMNVEV (reference sequence). The trim removed 5 bases at V and 6 bases at J, leaving 16 bases unmatched. CDR3: CASSPGQHKDPFEQYF. Here the CDR3 DNA reads TGTGCCAGCAGTCCGGGACAGCATAAGGATCCTTTCGAGCAGTACTTC.

The chain uses TRBV7-2 and TRBJ2-3; D unresolved. In germline, CDR1 is SGHTA, CDR2 FQGNSA. The CDR3 is made up of 15 amino acids. V lost 4 bases and J lost 3, with 14 bases in between. In DNA form, the CDR3 reads TGTGCCAGCAGCTCCCAGGTTGTTCGGACAGATACGCAGTATTTT. Residues: CASSSQVVRTDTQYF.

The chain employs TRBV7-2 and TRBJ2-3; no firm D call. The CDR3 consists of 15 residues. V lost 1 base and J lost 3, with 11 bases in between. Germline V gene data show CDR1 as SGHTA and CDR2 as FQGNSA. DNA for the CDR3: TGTGCCAGCAGCTTAGGGAGACTTCGAACAGATACGCAGTATTTT. It translates to CASSLGRLRTDTQYF.

V and J are TRBV7-2 and TRBJ1-2, with TRBD1 matching 7 bases. Germline CDR1 reads SGHTA; CDR2 reads FQGNSA. Trimming took 1 base from V and 7 from J; bases not matched to a gene: 6. This CDR3 spans 14 amino acids. This chain's CDR3 is CASSLVIGGFGYTF. For the CDR3, the DNA is TGTGCCAGCAGCTTAGTTATAGGGGGCTTTGGCTACACCTTC. Full variable domain (outside the CDR3, taken from reference TRBV7-2 and TRBJ1-2): GAGVSQSPSNKVTEKGKDVELRCDPISGHTALYWYRQSLGQGLEFLIYFQGNSAPDKSGLPSDRFSAERTGGSVSTLTIQRTQQEDSAVYLCASSLVIGGFGYTFGSGTRLTVV.

The V call is TRBV20-1, the J call TRBJ2-5; D not certain. Germline CDR1 DFQATT, CDR2 SNEGSKA (reference sequence). V was cut by 6 bases and J by 9 bases, with 11 bases left in between. This CDR3 region has 10 residues. In DNA form, the CDR3 reads TGCAGTGCAAAAAGCCGAGCCCAGTACTTC. This codes for CSAKSRAQYF.

The chain carries TRBV28 and TRBJ1-6; 7 bases agree with TRBD1. The CDR3 contains 14 residues. Germline V gives CDR1 MDHEN, CDR2 SYDVKM. Germline trimming cut 0 bases from V and 7 bases from J; bases unmatched to any gene: 0. In DNA, the CDR3 is TGTGCCAGCAGTTTATGGACAGGGAATTCACCCCTCCACTTT. The encoded protein is CASSLWTGNSPLHF. Looking up the rest from reference TRBV28 and TRBJ1-6 gives the full variable domain: DVKVTQSSRYLVKRTGEKVFLECVQDMDHENMFWYRQDPGLGLRLIYFSYDVKMKEKGDIPEGYSVSREKKERFSLILESASTNQTSMYLCASSLWTGNSPLHFGNGTRLTVT.

The J gene is TRBJ2-3, the V gene TRBV6-6; 9 nucleotides align to TRBD1. The CDR3 consists of 15 residues. Germline assignment: CDR1 MNHNY and CDR2 SVGAGI (reference sequence). V was clipped by 7 bases and J by 6 bases; unmatched bases: 11. CDR3 in amino acids: CASTTDRGRGDTQYF. The CDR3 region has the DNA TGTGCCAGCACTACGGACAGGGGTAGGGGGGATACGCAGTATTTT.

The rearrangement uses TRBV29-1 and TRBJ2-5; D is possibly TRBD1 (5 bases). With 4 bases removed from V and 1 base from J, the gap between germline ends came to 7 bases. This CDR3 has 12 amino acids. Looked up from germline, CDR1 is SQVTM and CDR2 is ANQGSEA. The chain's CDR3 is CSVGQSQETQYF. The DNA of the CDR3 is TGCAGCGTTGGACAGAGCCAAGAGACCCAGTACTTC.